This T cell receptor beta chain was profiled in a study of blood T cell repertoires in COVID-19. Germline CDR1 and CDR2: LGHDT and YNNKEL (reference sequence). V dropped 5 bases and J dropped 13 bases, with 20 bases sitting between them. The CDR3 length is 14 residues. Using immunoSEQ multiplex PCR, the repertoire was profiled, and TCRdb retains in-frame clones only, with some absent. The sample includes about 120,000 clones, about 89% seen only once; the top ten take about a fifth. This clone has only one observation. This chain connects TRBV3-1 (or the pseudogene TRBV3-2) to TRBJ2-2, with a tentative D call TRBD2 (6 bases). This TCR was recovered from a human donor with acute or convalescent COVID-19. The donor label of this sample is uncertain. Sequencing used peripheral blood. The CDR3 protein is CASSATSLRVVLFF. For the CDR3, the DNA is TGTGCCAGCAGCGCGACTAGTCTGAGGGTGGTGCTGTTTTTT.